The clone carrying this TCR beta chain showed up just once. Antigen: not known. Germline CDR1 and CDR2: LNHDA and SQIVND (reference sequence). Unmatched junction bases numbered 8, after V lost 10 bases and J lost 1 base. This CDR3 is 16 amino acids long. This sample is part of a study of T cell responses to AZD1222 COVID-19 vaccine. Study as a whole: Second doses that came at about 4 or about 12 weeks were put together. Study-wide findings and caveats: Spike-specific TCR breadth rose after two AZD1222 doses, and depth rose as well. Only a handful of AZD1222 recipients tested seropositive at baseline.

The repertoire was sequenced with immunoSEQ multiplex PCR; TCRdb's copy has only in-frame clones and lacks some. The sample yields roughly 100,000 clones, around 89% seen once. The rearrangement uses TRBV19 and TRBJ2-1, with TRBD2 identical over 12 bases. The sequences come from peripheral blood, collected on day 0 of AZD1222 vaccination. The receptor was derived from an adult in good health. This chain's CDR3 is CATQKTSGSSYNEQFF. The CDR3 region has the DNA TGTGCCACCCAAAAGACTAGCGGGAGTTCCTACAATGAGCAGTTCTTC.